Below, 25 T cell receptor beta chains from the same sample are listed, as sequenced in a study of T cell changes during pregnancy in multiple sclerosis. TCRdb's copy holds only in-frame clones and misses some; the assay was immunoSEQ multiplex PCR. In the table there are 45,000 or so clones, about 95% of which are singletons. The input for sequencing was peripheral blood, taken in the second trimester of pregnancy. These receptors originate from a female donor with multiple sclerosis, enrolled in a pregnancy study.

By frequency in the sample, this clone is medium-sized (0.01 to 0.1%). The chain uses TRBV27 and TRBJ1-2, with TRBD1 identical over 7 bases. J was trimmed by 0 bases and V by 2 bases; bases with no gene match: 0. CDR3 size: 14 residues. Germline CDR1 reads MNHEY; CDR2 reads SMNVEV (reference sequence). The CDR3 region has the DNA TGTGCCAGCAGTTTACAGGGGGCTAACTATGGCTACACCTTC. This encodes CASSLQGANYGYTF.

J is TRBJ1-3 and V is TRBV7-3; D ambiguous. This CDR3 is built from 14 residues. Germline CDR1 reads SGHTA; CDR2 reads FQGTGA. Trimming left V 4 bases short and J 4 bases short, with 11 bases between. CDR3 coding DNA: TGTGCCAGCAGCTCGTCCTTGGAGGGAAACACCATATATTTT. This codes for CASSSSLEGNTIYF.

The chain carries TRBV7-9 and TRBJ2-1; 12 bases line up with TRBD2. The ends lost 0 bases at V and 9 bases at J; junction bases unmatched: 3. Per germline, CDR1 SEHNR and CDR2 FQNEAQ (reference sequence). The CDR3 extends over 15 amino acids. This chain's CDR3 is CASSLALAGGGEQFF. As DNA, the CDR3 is TGTGCCAGCAGCTTAGCTCTAGCGGGGGGGGGTGAGCAGTTCTTC.

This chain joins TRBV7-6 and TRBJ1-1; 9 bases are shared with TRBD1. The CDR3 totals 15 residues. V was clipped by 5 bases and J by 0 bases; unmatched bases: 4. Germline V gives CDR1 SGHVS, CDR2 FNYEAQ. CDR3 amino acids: CASSLGQGMNTEAFF. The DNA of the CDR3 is TGTGCCAGCAGCCTTGGACAGGGGATGAACACTGAAGCTTTCTTT.

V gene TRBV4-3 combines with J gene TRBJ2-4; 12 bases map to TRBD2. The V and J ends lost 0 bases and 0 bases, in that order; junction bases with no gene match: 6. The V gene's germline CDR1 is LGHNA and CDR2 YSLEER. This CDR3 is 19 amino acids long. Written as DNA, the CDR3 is TGCGCCAGCAGCCAAGAGACTAGCGGGGGAGATCTAGCCAAAAACATTCAGTACTTC. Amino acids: CASSQETSGGDLAKNIQYF.

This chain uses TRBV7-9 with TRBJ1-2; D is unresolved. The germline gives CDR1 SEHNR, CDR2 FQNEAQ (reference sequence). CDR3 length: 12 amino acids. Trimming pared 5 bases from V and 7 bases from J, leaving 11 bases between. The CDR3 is CASSPIQVGYTF. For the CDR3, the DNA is TGTGCCAGCAGCCCCATTCAGGTTGGCTACACCTTC.

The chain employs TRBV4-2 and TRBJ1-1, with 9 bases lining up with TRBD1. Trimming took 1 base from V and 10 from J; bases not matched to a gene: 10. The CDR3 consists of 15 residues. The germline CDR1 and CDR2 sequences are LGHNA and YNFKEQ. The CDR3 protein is CASSQAGTGHLVAFF. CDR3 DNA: TGTGCCAGCAGCCAAGCGGGGACAGGGCACCTCGTAGCTTTCTTT.

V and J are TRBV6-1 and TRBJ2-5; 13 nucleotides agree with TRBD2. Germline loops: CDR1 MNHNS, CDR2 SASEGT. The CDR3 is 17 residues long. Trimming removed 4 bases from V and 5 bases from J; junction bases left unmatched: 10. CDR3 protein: CASSGGTSGNKGETQYF. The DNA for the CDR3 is TGTGCCAGCAGTGGTGGGACTAGCGGGAACAAGGGGGAGACCCAGTACTTC.

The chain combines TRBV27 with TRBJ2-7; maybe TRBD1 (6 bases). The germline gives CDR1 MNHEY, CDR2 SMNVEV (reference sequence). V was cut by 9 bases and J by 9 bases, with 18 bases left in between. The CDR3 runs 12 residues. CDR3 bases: TGTGCCAGACCGGGACAATCAAGTCGGCAGTACTTC. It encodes CARPGQSSRQYF.

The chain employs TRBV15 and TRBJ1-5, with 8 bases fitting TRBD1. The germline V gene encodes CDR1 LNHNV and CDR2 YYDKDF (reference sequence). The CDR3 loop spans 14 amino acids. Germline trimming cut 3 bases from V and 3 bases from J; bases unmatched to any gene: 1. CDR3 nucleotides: TGTGCCACCAGCAGCAGGGGGCACAATCAGCCCCAGCATTTT. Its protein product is CATSSRGHNQPQHF. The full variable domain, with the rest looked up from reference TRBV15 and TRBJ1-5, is DAMVIQNPRYQVTQFGKPVTLSCSQTLNHNVMYWYQQKSSQAPKLLFHYYDKDFNNEADTPDNFQSRRPNTSFCFLDIRSPGLGDTAMYLCATSSRGHNQPQHFGDGTRLSIL.

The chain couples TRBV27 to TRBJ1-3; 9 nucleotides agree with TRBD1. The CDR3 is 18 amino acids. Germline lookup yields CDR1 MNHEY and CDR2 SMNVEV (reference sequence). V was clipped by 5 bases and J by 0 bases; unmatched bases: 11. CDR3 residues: CASSMTGTGIFSGNTIYF. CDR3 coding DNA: TGTGCCAGCAGTATGACCGGGACAGGGATCTTCTCTGGAAACACCATATATTTT.

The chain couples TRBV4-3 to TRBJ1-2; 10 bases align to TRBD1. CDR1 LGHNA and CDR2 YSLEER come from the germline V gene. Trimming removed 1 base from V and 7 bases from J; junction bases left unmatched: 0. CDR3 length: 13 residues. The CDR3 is CASSQGTGGGYTF. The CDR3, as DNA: TGCGCCAGCAGCCAAGGGACAGGGGGTGGCTACACCTTC.

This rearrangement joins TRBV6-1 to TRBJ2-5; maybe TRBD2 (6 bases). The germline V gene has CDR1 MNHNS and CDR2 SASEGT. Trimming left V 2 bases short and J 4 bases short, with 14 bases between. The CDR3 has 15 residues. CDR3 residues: CASSESRGGAETQYF. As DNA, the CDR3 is TGTGCCAGCAGTGAAAGCCGGGGCGGGGCAGAGACCCAGTACTTC.

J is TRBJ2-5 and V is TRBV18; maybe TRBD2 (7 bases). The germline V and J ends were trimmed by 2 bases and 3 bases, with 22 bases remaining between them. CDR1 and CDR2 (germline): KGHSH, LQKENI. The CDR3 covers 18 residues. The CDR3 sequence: CASSPIPAGGGGKETQYF. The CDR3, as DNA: TGTGCCAGCTCACCAATTCCAGCGGGTGGCGGGGGCAAAGAGACCCAGTACTTC. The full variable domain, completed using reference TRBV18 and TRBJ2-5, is NAGVMQNPRHLVRRRGQEARLRCSPMKGHSHVYWYRQLPEEGLKFMVYLQKENIIDESGMPKERFSAEFPKEGPSILRIQQVVRGDSAAYFCASSPIPAGGGGKETQYFGPGTRLLVL.

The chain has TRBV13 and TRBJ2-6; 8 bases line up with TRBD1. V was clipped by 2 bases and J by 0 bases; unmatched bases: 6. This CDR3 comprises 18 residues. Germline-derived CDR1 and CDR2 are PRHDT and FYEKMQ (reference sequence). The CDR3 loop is CASSLSPGGGSGANVLTF. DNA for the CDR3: TGTGCCAGCAGCTTATCCCCAGGGGGCGGCTCTGGGGCCAACGTCCTGACTTTC.

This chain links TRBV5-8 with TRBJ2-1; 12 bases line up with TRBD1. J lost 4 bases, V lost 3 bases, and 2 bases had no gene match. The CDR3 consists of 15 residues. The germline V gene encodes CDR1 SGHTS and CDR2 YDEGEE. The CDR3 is CASSSGQGAYNEQFF. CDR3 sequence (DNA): TGTGCCAGCAGCTCGGGACAGGGGGCTTACAATGAGCAGTTCTTC.

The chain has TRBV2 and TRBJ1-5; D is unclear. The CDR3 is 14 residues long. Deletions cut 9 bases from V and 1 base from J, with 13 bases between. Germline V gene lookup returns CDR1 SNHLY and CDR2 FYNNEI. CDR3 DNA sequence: TGTGCCAGTCGCTACGGAGGGAGCAATCAGCCCCAGCATTTT. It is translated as CASRYGGSNQPQHF. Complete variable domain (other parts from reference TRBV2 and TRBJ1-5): EPEVTQTPSHQVTQMGQEVILRCVPISNHLYFYWYRQILGQKVEFLVSFYNNEISEKSEIFDDQFSVERPDGSNFTLKIRSTKLEDSAMYFCASRYGGSNQPQHFGDGTRLSIL.

In DNA, the CDR3 is TGTGCCAGCAGTGACAGGGGATCCTGGGGAGATACGCAGTATTTT. As protein: CASSDRGSWGDTQYF. The chain combines TRBV6-4 with TRBJ2-3; TRBD1 is a possible D gene (5 bases). The CDR3 spans 15 residues. The ends were cut back, 2 bases at V and 5 bases at J, with 14 bases in the middle. Germline CDR1 reads MRHNA; CDR2 reads SNTAGT.

The CDR3: CASSPRRYTEAFF. DNA of the CDR3: TGTGCCAGCAGCCCGCGGAGGTACACTGAAGCTTTCTTT. This chain links TRBV27 with TRBJ1-1; D not resolved. V lost 6 bases, J lost 3 bases, and 11 bases lay in between. The CDR3 extends over 13 amino acids. Germline V gene lookup returns CDR1 MNHEY and CDR2 SMNVEV (reference sequence).

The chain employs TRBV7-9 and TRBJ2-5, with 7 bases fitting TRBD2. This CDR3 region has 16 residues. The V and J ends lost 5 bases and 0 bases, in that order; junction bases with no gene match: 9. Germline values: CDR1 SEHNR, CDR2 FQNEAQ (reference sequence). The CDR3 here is CASSRLTSHYQETQYF. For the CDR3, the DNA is TGTGCCAGCAGCCGGCTGACTAGCCACTACCAAGAGACCCAGTACTTC.

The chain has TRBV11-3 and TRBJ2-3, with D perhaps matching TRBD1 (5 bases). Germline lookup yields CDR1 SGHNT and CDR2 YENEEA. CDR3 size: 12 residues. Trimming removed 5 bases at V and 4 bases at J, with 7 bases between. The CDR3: CASSQGSDTQYF. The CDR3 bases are TGTGCCAGCAGCCAGGGTTCAGATACGCAGTATTTT.

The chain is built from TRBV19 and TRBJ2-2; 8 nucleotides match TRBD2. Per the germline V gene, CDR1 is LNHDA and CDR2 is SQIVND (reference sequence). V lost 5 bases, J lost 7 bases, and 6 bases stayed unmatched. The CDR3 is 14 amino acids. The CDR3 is CASSPGGVGGELFF. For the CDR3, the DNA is TGTGCCAGTAGTCCCGGGGGGGTCGGCGGGGAGCTGTTTTTT.

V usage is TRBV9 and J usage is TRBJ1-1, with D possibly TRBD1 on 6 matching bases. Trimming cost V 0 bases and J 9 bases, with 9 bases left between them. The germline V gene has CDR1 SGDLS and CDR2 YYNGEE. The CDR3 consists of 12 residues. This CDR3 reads CASSVVQGQAFF. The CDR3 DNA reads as TGTGCCAGCAGCGTAGTACAGGGACAAGCTTTCTTT.

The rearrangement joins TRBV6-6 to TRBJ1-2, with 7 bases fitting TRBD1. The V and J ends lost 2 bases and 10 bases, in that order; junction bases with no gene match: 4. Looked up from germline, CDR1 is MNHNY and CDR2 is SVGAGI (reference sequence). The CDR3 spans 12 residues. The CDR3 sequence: CASSYVDRDYTF. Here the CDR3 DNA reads TGTGCCAGCAGTTACGTTGACAGGGACTACACCTTC.

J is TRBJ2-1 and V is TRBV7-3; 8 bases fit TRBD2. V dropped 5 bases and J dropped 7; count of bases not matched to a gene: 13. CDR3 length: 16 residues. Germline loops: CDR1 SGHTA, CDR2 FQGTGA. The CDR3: CASSRGGSRSENEQFF. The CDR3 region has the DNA TGTGCCAGCAGCCGGGGGGGGTCTAGGTCCGAGAATGAGCAGTTCTTC.